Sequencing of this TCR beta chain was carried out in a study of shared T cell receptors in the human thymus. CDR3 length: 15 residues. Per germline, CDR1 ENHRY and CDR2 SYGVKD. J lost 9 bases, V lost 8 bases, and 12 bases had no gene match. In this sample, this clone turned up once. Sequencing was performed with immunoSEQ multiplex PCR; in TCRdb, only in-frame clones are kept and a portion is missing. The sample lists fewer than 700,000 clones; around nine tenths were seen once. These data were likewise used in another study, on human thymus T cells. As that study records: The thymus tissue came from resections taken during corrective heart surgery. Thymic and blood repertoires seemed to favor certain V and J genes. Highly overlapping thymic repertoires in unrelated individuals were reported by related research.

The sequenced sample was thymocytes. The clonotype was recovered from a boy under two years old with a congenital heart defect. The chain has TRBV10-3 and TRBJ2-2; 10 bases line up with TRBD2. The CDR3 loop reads CAILRSGRIRRELFF. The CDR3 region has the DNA TGTGCCATCCTCCGTAGCGGGAGGATTCGACGGGAGCTGTTTTTT.